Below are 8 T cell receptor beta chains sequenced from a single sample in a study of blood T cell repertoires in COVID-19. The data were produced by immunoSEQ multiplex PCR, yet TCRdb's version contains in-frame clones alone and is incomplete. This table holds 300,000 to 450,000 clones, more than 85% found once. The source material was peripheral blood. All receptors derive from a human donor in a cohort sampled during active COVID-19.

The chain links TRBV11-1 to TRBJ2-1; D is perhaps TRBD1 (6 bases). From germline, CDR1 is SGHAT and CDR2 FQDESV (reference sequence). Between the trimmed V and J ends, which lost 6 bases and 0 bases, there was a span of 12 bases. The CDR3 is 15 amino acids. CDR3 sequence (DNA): TGTGCCAGCAGGACAGGAGGAGGCTCCTACAATGAGCAGTTCTTC. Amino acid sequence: CASRTGGGSYNEQFF. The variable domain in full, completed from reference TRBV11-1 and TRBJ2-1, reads EAEVAQSPRYKITEKSQAVAFWCDPISGHATLYWYRQILGQGPELLVQFQDESVVDDSQLPKDRFSAERLKGVDSTLKIQPAELGDSAMYLCASRTGGGSYNEQFFGPGTRLTVL.

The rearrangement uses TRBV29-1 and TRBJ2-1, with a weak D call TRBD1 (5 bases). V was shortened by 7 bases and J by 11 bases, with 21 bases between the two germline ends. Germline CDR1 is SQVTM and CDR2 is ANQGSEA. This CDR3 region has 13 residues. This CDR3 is CSGKLQSRGKQFF. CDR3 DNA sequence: TGCAGCGGGAAACTCCAAAGTAGGGGTAAGCAGTTCTTC.

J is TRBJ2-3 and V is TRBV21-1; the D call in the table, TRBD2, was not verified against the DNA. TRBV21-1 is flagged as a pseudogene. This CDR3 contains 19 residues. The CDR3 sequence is CASSTQDRDSRIPTDTQYF. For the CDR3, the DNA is TGTGCCAGCAGCACACAAGATCGGGACTCCCGAATTCCCACAGATACGCAGTATTTT.

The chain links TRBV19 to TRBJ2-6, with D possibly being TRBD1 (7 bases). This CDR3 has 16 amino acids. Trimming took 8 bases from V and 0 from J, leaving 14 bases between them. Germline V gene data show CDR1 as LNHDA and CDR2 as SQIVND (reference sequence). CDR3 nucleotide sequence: TGTGCCAGTGAAAGACAGGGACTCTCTGGGGCCAACGTCCTGACTTTC. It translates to CASERQGLSGANVLTF.

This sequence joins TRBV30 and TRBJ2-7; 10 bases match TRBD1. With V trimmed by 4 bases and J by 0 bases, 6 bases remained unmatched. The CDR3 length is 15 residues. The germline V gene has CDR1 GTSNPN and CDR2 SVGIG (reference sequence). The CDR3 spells CAWTLGDRGSYEQYF. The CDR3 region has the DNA TGTGCCTGGACTCTTGGGGACAGGGGCTCCTACGAGCAGTACTTC.

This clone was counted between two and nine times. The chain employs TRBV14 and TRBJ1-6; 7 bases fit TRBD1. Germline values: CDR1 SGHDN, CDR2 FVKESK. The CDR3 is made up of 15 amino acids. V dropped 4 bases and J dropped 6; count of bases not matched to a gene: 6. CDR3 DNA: TGTGCCAGCAGCCTCCGGACAGGAGGTAATTCACCCCTCCACTTT. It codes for CASSLRTGGNSPLHF.

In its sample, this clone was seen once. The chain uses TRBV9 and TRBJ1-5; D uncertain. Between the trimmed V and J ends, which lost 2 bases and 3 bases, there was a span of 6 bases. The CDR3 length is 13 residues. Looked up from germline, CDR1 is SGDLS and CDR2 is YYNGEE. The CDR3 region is CASSVADNQPQHF. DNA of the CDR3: TGTGCCAGCAGCGTGGCAGACAATCAGCCCCAGCATTTT.

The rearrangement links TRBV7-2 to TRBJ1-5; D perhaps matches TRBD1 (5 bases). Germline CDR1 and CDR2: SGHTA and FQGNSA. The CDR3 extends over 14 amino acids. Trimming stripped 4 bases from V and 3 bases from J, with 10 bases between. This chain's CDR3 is CASSSQGYNQPQHF. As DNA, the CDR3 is TGTGCCAGCAGCTCTCAGGGTTACAATCAGCCCCAGCATTTT.